This TCR beta chain comes out of a study of T cell repertoires in cytomegalovirus infection. In TCRdb, the reads were re-called with MiXCR into one record per CDR3 protein. The table shows tens of thousands of distinct CDR3 sequences, with roughly a fifth occurring only once. Study results and limitations: Ex vivo responses were dominated by HLA-C-restricted CMV-specific TCR beta clonotypes.

The table lists this clonotype with a few counts. What it binds is not known. The CDR3 is 17 amino acids. J gave up 5 bases and V 5 bases, and 15 bases lay outside the gene matches. Germline V gives CDR1 SGHVS, CDR2 FNYEAQ. The sequence was obtained from a human donor in good health (CMV status not recorded). Some clones in this sample may be carry-over from other donors' samples. This rearrangement joins TRBV7-6 to TRBJ2-1; 7 positions match TRBD2. The sequencing here drew on CD8+ T cells from cultured PBMCs, taken from culture after CMV antigen stimulation. This CDR3 reads CASSRTTAGVADNEQFF. Here the CDR3 DNA reads TGTGCCAGCAGCCGGACGACTGCGGGAGTGGCCGACAATGAGCAGTTCTTC.